These T cell receptor beta chains were read from a single sample in a study of blood T cells in healthy people across ages. TCRdb independently ran MiXCR on the 5' RACE reads; one entry per CDR3 protein. The sample lists over 700,000 distinct CDR3 sequences, more than 20% occurring once. This sample also appeared in a second study, on T cells of mothers and their children.

Sample: blood. Every receptor here comes from a boy between 5 and 17 years old in good health. CDR3s include the opening cysteine and the closing phenylalanine or tryptophan. The D gene is left open where the match is weak. Size is omitted from some rows. Given values are once, few, many or a class for expanded clones.

>TRBV2|TRBJ2-7|few|TRBD1
TGTGCCAGCAGTGAAGGGACAGGGTTCTACGAGCAGTACTTC
CASSEGTGFYEQYF
>TRBV7-2|TRBJ2-7|few|NA
TGTGCCAGCAGCTTAGCGGCGGGCGTCTCCTACGAGCAGTACTTC
CASSLAAGVSYEQYF
>TRBV6-4|TRBJ2-7|NA|NA
TGTGCCAGCAGAGAGAAGGGGACTGGGGGCTACGAGCAGTACTTC
CASREKGTGGYEQYF
>TRBV7-3|TRBJ2-7|NA|NA
TGTGCCAGCAGCGCCCGGGCGGGCCCGGTTGAGCAGTACTTC
CASSARAGPVEQYF
>TRBV7-2|TRBJ2-1|NA|TRBD2
TGTGCCAGCAGCTACGGGACTAGCGGGAGCCTCAATGAGCAGTTCTTC
CASSYGTSGSLNEQFF
>TRBV27|TRBJ2-5|NA|NA
TGTGCCAGTCTTAAGGGGGAGACCCAGTACTTC
CASLKGETQYF
>TRBV2|TRBJ2-7|few|NA
TGTGCCACCTCCCACGGAAGTATCTACTACGAGCAGTACTTC
CATSHGSIYYEQYF
>TRBV11-3|TRBJ2-1|NA|NA
TGTGCCAGCAGCTCGTACCTAGCGTCCGAGCAGTTCTTC
CASSSYLASEQFF
>TRBV4-3|TRBJ1-1|NA|TRBD1
TGCGCCAGCAGCCAAGATGTGACAGGGGCGAACACTGAAGCTTTCTTT
CASSQDVTGANTEAFF
>TRBV7-9|TRBJ2-7|NA|TRBD1
TGTGCCAGCAGCCCCAGGACAGGTGACATATACGAGCAGTACTTC
CASSPRTGDIYEQYF
>TRBV7-9|TRBJ2-7|NA|TRBD1
TGTGCCAGCAGAGATAATGGGACAGGGGGCAGCGAGCAGTACTTC
CASRDNGTGGSEQYF
>TRBV6-1|TRBJ2-1|NA|TRBD2
TGTGCCAGCAGTGAATATCTAGCGGGCAGGGAGGGCGATGAGCAGTTCTTC
CASSEYLAGREGDEQFF
>TRBV11-2|TRBJ2-7|NA|NA
TGTGCCAGCAGCCCCGGCGGAACGAGGTCCTACGAGCAGTACTTC
CASSPGGTRSYEQYF
>TRBV11-2|TRBJ2-2|NA|TRBD1
TGTGCCAGCAGCCACTGGGGCAGGGGGCAGGGCGGGGAGCTGTTTTTT
CASSHWGRGQGGELFF
>TRBV2|TRBJ1-4|NA|NA
TGTGCCAGCAGCCCCGGCAGGGTGGCAACTAATGAAAAACTGTTTTTT
CASSPGRVATNEKLFF
>TRBV7-9|TRBJ2-3|NA|NA
TGTGCCACCCTCGGGGTCCTCACAGATACGCAGTATTTT
CATLGVLTDTQYF
>TRBV7-9|TRBJ2-3|NA|TRBD2
TGTGCCAGCAGCTTAAGTCTCGGCGGGAGTTCAGATACGCAGTATTTT
CASSLSLGGSSDTQYF
>TRBV7-3|TRBJ2-1|few|TRBD2
TGTGCCAGCAGCTTATATCCCCCCGGAGCGGGAGACAATGAGCAGTTCTTC
CASSLYPPGAGDNEQFF
>TRBV4-1|TRBJ2-5|NA|NA
TGCGCCAGCAGCCAGGACGGCTTTGGGACCCAGTACTTC
CASSQDGFGTQYF